This TCR beta chain was obtained from a study of blood T cell repertoires in COVID-19. A few counts support this clone. The protocol was immunoSEQ multiplex PCR, while the TCRdb copy is restricted to in-frame clones and leaves out a portion. This sample carries approximately 290,000 clones, approximately 91% of them seen once, and the ten largest clones take over 2%. The CDR3 sequence is 15 residues long. Trimming stripped 2 bases from V and 2 bases from J, with 14 bases between. The V gene's germline CDR1 is SGHNT and CDR2 YYREEE (reference sequence). The TCR comes from a woman younger than 45 with COVID-19, enrolled during active disease. The sequencing input was peripheral blood. The V gene is TRBV5-4, the J gene TRBJ2-7; D is possibly TRBD2 (5 bases). In nucleotides, the CDR3 is TGTGCCAGCAGCTTAAGTGGGAGTTCTCCCTACGAGCAGTACTTC. This encodes CASSLSGSSPYEQYF.